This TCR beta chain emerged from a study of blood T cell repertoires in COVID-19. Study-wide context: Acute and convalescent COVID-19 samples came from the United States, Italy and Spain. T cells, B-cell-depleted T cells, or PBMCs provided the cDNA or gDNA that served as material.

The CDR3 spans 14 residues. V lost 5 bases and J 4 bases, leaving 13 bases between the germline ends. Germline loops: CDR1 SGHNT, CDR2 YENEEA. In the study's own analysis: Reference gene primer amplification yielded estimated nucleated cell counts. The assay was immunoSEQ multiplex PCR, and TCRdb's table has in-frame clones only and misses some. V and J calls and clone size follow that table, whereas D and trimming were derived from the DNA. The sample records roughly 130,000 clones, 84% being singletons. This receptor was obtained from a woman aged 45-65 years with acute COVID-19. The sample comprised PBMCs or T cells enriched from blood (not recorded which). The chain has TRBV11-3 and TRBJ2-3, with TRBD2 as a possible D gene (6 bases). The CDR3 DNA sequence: TGTGCCAGCAGCCCCGCGGGATTCCCAGATACGCAGTATTTT. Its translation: CASSPAGFPDTQYF. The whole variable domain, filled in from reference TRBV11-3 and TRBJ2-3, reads EAGVVQSPRYKIIEKKQPVAFWCNPISGHNTLYWYLQNLGQGPELLIRYENEEAVDDSQLPKDRFSAERLKGVDSTLKIQPAELGDSAVYLCASSPAGFPDTQYFGPGTRLTVL.